The entry that follows covers one T cell receptor beta chain sequence. The CDR3 totals 15 residues. Germline loops: CDR1 SGHNT, CDR2 YYREEE (reference sequence). V was shortened by 2 bases and J by 7 bases, with 19 bases between the two germline ends. The protocol was immunoSEQ multiplex PCR, while the TCRdb copy is restricted to in-frame clones and leaves out a portion. The repertoire includes around 320,000 clones, roughly 91% of them detected once, and 15% to 20% sits in the top ten. This entry belongs to a study of shared clonotypes between healthy human individuals. The sample comprised memory CD8+ T cells sorted from blood. Noted subset: CD45RO+ cells pooled with CCR7-negative TemRA cells. The clonotype originates from a man in his late teens or twenties in good health. The V gene is TRBV5-4, the J gene TRBJ2-7; the D gene could be TRBD1 or TRBD2 (6 bases each). Here the CDR3 DNA reads TGTGCCAGCAGCTTACCCGACAGAGGGGGGTTGGAGCAGTACTTC. Amino acids: CASSLPDRGGLEQYF.